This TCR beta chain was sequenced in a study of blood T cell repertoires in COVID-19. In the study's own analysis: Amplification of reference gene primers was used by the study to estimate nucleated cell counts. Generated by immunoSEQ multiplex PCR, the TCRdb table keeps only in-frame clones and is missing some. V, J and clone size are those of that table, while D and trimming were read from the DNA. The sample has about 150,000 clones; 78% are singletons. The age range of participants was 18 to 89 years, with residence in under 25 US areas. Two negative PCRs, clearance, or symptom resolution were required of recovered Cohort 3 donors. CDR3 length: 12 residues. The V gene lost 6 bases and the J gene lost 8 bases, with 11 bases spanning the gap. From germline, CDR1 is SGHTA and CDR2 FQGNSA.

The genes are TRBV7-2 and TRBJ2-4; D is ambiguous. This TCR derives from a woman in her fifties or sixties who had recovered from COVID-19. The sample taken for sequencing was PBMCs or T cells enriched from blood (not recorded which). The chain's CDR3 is CASRPLGDIQYF. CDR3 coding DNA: TGTGCCAGCAGGCCCCTAGGAGACATTCAGTACTTC.